The 22 T cell receptor beta chains given below trace back to one sample, sequenced in a study of blood T cell repertoires in COVID-19. Only in-frame clones appear in the TCRdb table, and some are missing; sequencing was by immunoSEQ multiplex PCR. The top ten clones hold just over 0.85% of a sample with approximately 400,000 clones, just over 90% of them seen once. The source material was PBMCs or T cells enriched from blood (not recorded which). The receptors come from a woman between 40 and 50 years old who had been exposed to COVID-19.

This clone was recorded once. This rearrangement joins TRBV12-3 or TRBV12-4 to TRBJ1-2; the D is unclear. CDR3 size: 13 residues. V was trimmed by 4 bases and J by 2 bases, leaving 8 bases between them. The CDR3 sequence: CASSSGRNYGYTF. The CDR3, as DNA: TGTGCCAGCAGTTCCGGCAGGAACTATGGCTACACCTTC.

The table lists this clone with a count of one. Other DNA sequences of this sample code for an identical CDR3. CDR3 region: CASSSRLNTEAFF. The CDR3 DNA is TGCGCCAGCAGTTCCAGGTTGAACACTGAAGCTTTCTTT. The chain combines TRBV5-1 with TRBJ1-1, with D unclear. V dropped 5 bases and J dropped 0 bases, with 8 bases sitting between them. The germline V gene has CDR1 SGHRS and CDR2 YFSETQ. The CDR3 sequence is 13 residues long.

The chain is built from TRBV15 and TRBJ1-1; the D is unclear. V was trimmed by 1 base and J by 6 bases, leaving 12 bases between them. Germline V gives CDR1 LNHNV, CDR2 YYDKDF (reference sequence). This CDR3 contains 14 residues. DNA for the CDR3: TGTGCCACCAGCAGAGTTGCGCTTTACGCTGAAGCTTTCTTT. Amino acid sequence: CATSRVALYAEAFF.

The chain employs TRBV7-9 and TRBJ2-2; 8 bases map to TRBD1. The CDR3 runs 13 residues. Germline V CDR1 and CDR2: SEHNR, FQNEAQ (reference sequence). V lost 7 bases and J lost 6; bases outside the gene matches: 4. In DNA form, the CDR3 reads TGTGCCAGCATCGGACAGGGCGCCGGGGAGCTGTTTTTT. Translating gives CASIGQGAGELFF.

The chain links TRBV3-1 (or the pseudogene TRBV3-2) to TRBJ1-4; D gene uncertain. V was pared by 0 bases and J by 11 bases, with 13 bases between. Germline values: CDR1 LGHDT, CDR2 YNNKEL (reference sequence). This CDR3 spans 14 amino acids. The CDR3, as DNA: TGTGCCAGCAGCCAAGAGCGGGGTTGGGAGAAACTGTTTTTT. Residues: CASSQERGWEKLFF.

As for this clone: One end of the junction fails to match germline, which may point to a read error. This rearrangement joins TRBV24-1 to TRBJ1-2, with D hard to call. The CDR3 contains 13 residues. Germline values: CDR1 KGHDR, CDR2 SFDVKD. CDR3 bases: TGTGCCACCAGTGATGCCCGGGGTCATGGCCACACCTTC. This codes for CATSDARGHGHTF.

The genes are TRBV7-2 and TRBJ1-1, with D maybe TRBD1 (5 bases). The CDR3 totals 14 residues. Trimming stripped 7 bases from V and 2 bases from J, with 14 bases between. Germline-derived CDR1 and CDR2 are SGHTA and FQGNSA. In nucleotides, the CDR3 is TGTGCCAGCAACCTGGGGGGGTTTAACACTGAAGCTTTCTTT. Its translation: CASNLGGFNTEAFF. The full variable domain, its missing parts supplied by reference TRBV7-2 and TRBJ1-1, is GAGVSQSPSNKVTEKGKDVELRCDPISGHTALYWYRQSLGQGLEFLIYFQGNSAPDKSGLPSDRFSAERTGGSVSTLTIQRTQQEDSAVYLCASNLGGFNTEAFFGQGTRLTVV.

The V gene is TRBV5-4, the J gene TRBJ2-7; possible D gene TRBD1, 6 bases. The CDR3 covers 15 residues. Trimming removed 4 bases from V and 0 bases from J, with 14 bases in between. Looked up from germline, CDR1 is SGHNT and CDR2 is YYREEE (reference sequence). The DNA of the CDR3 is TGTGCCAGCAGCCCCGGCAGGGGAGACTCCTACGAGCAGTACTTC. Encoded protein: CASSPGRGDSYEQYF.

The chain is built from TRBV29-1 and TRBJ1-1; tentative D call: TRBD1 (5 bases). The germline V gene has CDR1 SQVTM and CDR2 ANQGSEA. The length of the CDR3 is 11 residues. Trimming removed 7 bases at V and 2 bases at J, with 8 bases between. The CDR3 protein is CSADSNTEAFF. The CDR3 DNA is TGCAGCGCCGACAGTAACACTGAAGCTTTCTTT. The full variable domain, completed using reference TRBV29-1 and TRBJ1-1, is SAVISQKPSRDICQRGTSLTIQCQVDSQVTMMFWYRQQPGQSLTLIATANQGSEATYESGFVIDKFPISRPNLTFSTLTVSNMSPEDSSIYLCSADSNTEAFFGQGTRLTVV.

The gene calls are TRBV3-1 (or the pseudogene TRBV3-2) and TRBJ1-2, with D uncertain. The CDR3 loop spans 11 amino acids. CDR1 and CDR2 (germline): LGHDT, YNNKEL (reference sequence). Trimming cost V 2 bases and J 8 bases, with 6 bases left between them. CDR3 loop: CASSQLGGYTF. The CDR3 DNA is TGTGCCAGCAGCCAACTAGGAGGCTACACCTTC.

This clone was counted a single time. The rearrangement uses TRBV5-1 and TRBJ2-7; 7 bases fit TRBD2. The length of the CDR3 is 14 residues. Germline CDR1 and CDR2: SGHRS and YFSETQ. V shed 3 bases, J shed 7 bases, and the junction held 10 bases outside the gene matches. The CDR3 region is CASSSGAGVLEQYF. The CDR3 coding sequence is TGCGCCAGCAGCTCTGGGGCGGGAGTTCTGGAGCAGTACTTC.

The chain links TRBV29-1 to TRBJ1-1; possibly TRBD1 for D (5 bases). The germline gives CDR1 SQVTM, CDR2 ANQGSEA. The CDR3 sequence is 12 residues long. V lost 0 bases to trimming and J lost 6 bases, with 8 bases between them. The DNA for the CDR3 is TGCAGCGTTGAAGATCGGGGGGCTGAAGCTTTCTTT. This sequence encodes CSVEDRGAEAFF.

The gene calls are TRBV18 and TRBJ1-5; possible D gene TRBD1, 6 bases. Germline V gene lookup returns CDR1 KGHSH and CDR2 LQKENI. This CDR3 region has 18 residues. Between the trimmed V and J ends, which lost 9 bases and 1 base, there was a span of 25 bases. This CDR3 is CASTSEGRGIGSNQPQHF. DNA of the CDR3: TGTGCCAGTACCTCCGAGGGCAGGGGAATCGGAAGCAATCAGCCCCAGCATTTT. Looking up the rest from reference TRBV18 and TRBJ1-5 gives the full variable domain: NAGVMQNPRHLVRRRGQEARLRCSPMKGHSHVYWYRQLPEEGLKFMVYLQKENIIDESGMPKERFSAEFPKEGPSILRIQQVVRGDSAAYFCASTSEGRGIGSNQPQHFGDGTRLSIL.

This chain uses TRBV24-1 with TRBJ2-3, with 8 bases that match TRBD2. Per germline, CDR1 KGHDR and CDR2 SFDVKD. This CDR3 has 17 residues. V lost 4 bases and J lost 2; bases outside the gene matches: 10. The CDR3 is CATSEPRTSRITDTQYF. As DNA, the CDR3 is TGTGCCACCAGTGAGCCTCGGACTAGCAGAATCACAGATACGCAGTATTTT.

The chain links TRBV23-1 to TRBJ1-2; D ambiguous. TRBV23-1 is an ORF for which the function is uncertain. The CDR3 is made up of 13 amino acids. V was trimmed by 8 bases and J by 4 bases, leaving 14 bases between them. The CDR3 protein is CASPSGMTYGYTF. The CDR3 DNA sequence: TGCGCCAGCCCCTCCGGGATGACCTATGGCTACACCTTC.

This clone appeared a single time. This chain joins TRBV5-8 and TRBJ1-1, with TRBD1 matching over 7 bases. The germline gives CDR1 SGHTS, CDR2 YDEGEE. This CDR3 contains 14 residues. The V and J ends lost 4 bases and 1 base, in that order; junction bases with no gene match: 4. The CDR3: CASSRQGGNTEAFF. CDR3 nucleotides: TGTGCCAGCAGCAGACAGGGCGGGAACACTGAAGCTTTCTTT.

This chain connects TRBV5-1 to TRBJ2-3, with TRBD1 matching over 7 bases. The trim removed 4 bases at V and 0 bases at J, leaving 17 bases unmatched. Germline V gene sequence: CDR1 SGHRS, CDR2 YFSETQ. CDR3 size: 19 residues. Here the CDR3 reads CASSRGQGDFFTSTDTQYF. The CDR3, as DNA: TGCGCCAGCAGCAGGGGGCAGGGTGATTTCTTTACTAGCACAGATACGCAGTATTTT.

The rearrangement joins TRBV15 to TRBJ1-2; D may be TRBD1 (5 bases). CDR3 length: 16 amino acids. V was trimmed by 5 bases and J by 4 bases, leaving 20 bases between them. Germline V gene data show CDR1 as LNHNV and CDR2 as YYDKDF (reference sequence). The CDR3 coding sequence is TGTGCCACCAGCTCCAGGGTATACGCAGAGCGCTATGGCTACACCTTC. Translation gives CATSSRVYAERYGYTF.

This chain links TRBV29-1 with TRBJ2-5; 7 bases are shared with TRBD1. Germline lookup yields CDR1 SQVTM and CDR2 ANQGSEA. This CDR3 has 13 residues. After removal of 7 bases from V and 3 bases from J, the junction contained 8 bases not matched to a gene. CDR3 DNA: TGCAGCGCCAGGGACAGCGCAAAAGAGACCCAGTACTTC. Its protein product is CSARDSAKETQYF. Full variable domain (rest looked up from reference TRBV29-1 and TRBJ2-5): SAVISQKPSRDICQRGTSLTIQCQVDSQVTMMFWYRQQPGQSLTLIATANQGSEATYESGFVIDKFPISRPNLTFSTLTVSNMSPEDSSIYLCSARDSAKETQYFGPGTRLLVL.

The chain links TRBV6-2 or TRBV6-3 to TRBJ2-5, with D perhaps matching TRBD2 (5 bases). Germline V lookup: CDR1 MNHEY, CDR2 SVGEGT. The CDR3 runs to 16 residues. V was shortened by 4 bases and J by 5 bases, with 20 bases between the two germline ends. DNA for the CDR3: TGTGCCAGCAGTTTTCGAACCCATCCTGCGGGCGAGACCCAGTACTTC. This gives the protein CASSFRTHPAGETQYF.

This clone was counted a few times. V and J are TRBV7-2 and TRBJ2-3, with unresolved D. The CDR3 runs to 12 residues. The V gene's germline CDR1 is SGHTA and CDR2 FQGNSA. Between the trimmed V and J ends, which lost 4 bases and 6 bases, there was a span of 8 bases. The CDR3 DNA follows: TGTGCCAGCAGCTCTCTAGAGGATACGCAGTATTTT. Protein: CASSSLEDTQYF.

V gene TRBV9 combines with J gene TRBJ2-6; D is undetermined. From germline, CDR1 is SGDLS and CDR2 YYNGEE. CDR3 length: 11 residues. V lost 7 bases and J 7 bases, leaving 6 bases between the germline ends. This CDR3 is CASFRANVLTF. The CDR3 DNA reads as TGTGCCAGCTTTAGAGCCAACGTCCTGACTTTC.